This TCR beta chain comes out of a study of patients and donors after allogeneic stem cell transplantation. TCRdb called the RT-PCR reads again in MiXCR, with one record for every CDR3 protein. In the table there are 150,000 to 200,000 distinct CDR3 sequences, 30% of which are singletons. The junction had 3 bases not matched to a gene; V was cut back by 1 base and J by 4 bases. Germline CDR1 reads WNHNN; CDR2 reads SYGVQD (reference sequence). This CDR3 has 16 residues. This clonotype originated in a human donor who was either an allogeneic HSCT recipient or a stem cell or donor lymphocyte infusion donor (not recorded which). It is not recorded whose cells these are; they may come from a transplant donor. The rearrangement joins TRBV10-1 to TRBJ2-1, with 11 nucleotides matching TRBD2. Source material: blood, either unsorted or a sorted T cell fraction (not recorded which). CDR3 in amino acids: CASSEFGTSGYNEQFF. The CDR3 bases are TGCGCCAGCAGTGAGTTCGGGACTAGCGGTTACAATGAGCAGTTCTTC.